This is a list of T cell receptor beta chains from one sample in a study of CD8 T cells in ankylosing spondylitis. Each CDR3 protein is one row after TCRdb ran MiXCR on the 5' RACE reads. The sample lists approximately 39,000 distinct CDR3 sequences, under 15% occurring once. The sample taken for sequencing was synovial fluid, either unsorted or a sorted T cell fraction (not recorded which). The receptor set was obtained from a male donor with ankylosing spondylitis. Each CDR3 is given with its conserved first and last residue. The order of the fields is CDR3 protein, CDR3 DNA, CDR3 length, D gene, clone size, V gene, J gene. The D gene is left open where the match is weak. Clone size is given for some rows only: seen once, a few or many times, or a class if the clone is expanded.

CASSQGLAGGYTGELFF	TGTGCCAGCAGCCAAGGGCTAGCGGGGGGCTACACCGGGGAGCTGTTTTTT	17	TRBD2	few	TRBV4-2	TRBJ2-2
CASSQDVTRGRSYNEQFF	TGCGCCAGCAGCCAAGATGTCACCCGGGGGCGATCCTACAATGAGCAGTTCTTC	18	NA	few	TRBV4-3	TRBJ2-1
CASSISPLAGRFYNEQFF	TGTGCCAGTAGTATTTCACCTTTAGCGGGACGCTTCTACAATGAGCAGTTCTTC	18	TRBD2	NA	TRBV19	TRBJ2-1
CASSVSGTGVEQFF	TGTGCCAGCAGCGTATCCGGGACAGGGGTTGAGCAGTTCTTC	14	TRBD1	many	TRBV9	TRBJ2-1
CASSLNRENIQYF	TGTGCCAGCAGTTTAAATCGGGAAAACATTCAGTACTTC	13	NA	few	TRBV27	TRBJ2-4
CASGYTDTQYF	TGTGCCAGCGGGTACACAGATACGCAGTATTTT	11	NA	NA	TRBV27	TRBJ2-3
CASTRFAYEQYF	TGTGCCAGCACACGGTTCGCCTACGAGCAGTACTTC	12	NA	NA	TRBV6-6	TRBJ2-7
CASSFIGGDFGQPQHF	TGTGCCAGCAGTTTTATTGGGGGCGATTTCGGTCAGCCCCAGCATTTT	16	NA	many	TRBV12-3/TRBV12-4	TRBJ1-5
CASSQDTAGPAYEQYF	TGCGCCAGCAGCCAAGACACCGCCGGGCCTGCCTACGAGCAGTACTTC	16	NA	NA	TRBV4-1	TRBJ2-7
CASSGLGLTQTIYF	TGTGCCAGCAGCGGACTGGGTCTTACCCAGACCATATATTTT	14	NA	NA	TRBV7-2	TRBJ1-3
CASSQGGPGNTIYF	TGTGCCAGCTCCCAGGGGGGGCCTGGAAACACCATATATTTT	14	TRBD1	many	TRBV9	TRBJ1-3
CASSLGIGTGANVLTF	TGTGCCAGCAGCTTAGGTATCGGGACTGGGGCCAACGTCCTGACTTTC	16	NA	NA	TRBV7-9	TRBJ2-6
CASSWGGDGYTF	TGTGCCAGCAGCTGGGGGGGAGATGGCTACACCTTC	12	NA	NA	TRBV6-5	TRBJ1-2
CASSYQASFYEQYF	TGTGCCAGCAGTTACCAGGCCAGTTTCTACGAGCAGTACTTC	14	NA	many	TRBV6-5	TRBJ2-7
CAISLGQYNEQFF	TGTGCCATCAGTCTTGGACAGTACAATGAGCAGTTCTTC	13	NA	NA	TRBV10-3	TRBJ2-1
CASSYPGHNYEQYF	TGTGCCAGCAGTTACCCGGGACATAACTACGAGCAGTACTTC	14	NA	NA	TRBV6-2/TRBV6-3	TRBJ2-7
CSVEEYQGASYEQYF	TGCAGCGTTGAAGAATACCAGGGGGCTTCCTACGAGCAGTACTTC	15	TRBD1	NA	TRBV29-1	TRBJ2-7
CAISTPKGQDSYEQYF	TGTGCCATCAGTACCCCCAAGGGACAGGACTCCTACGAGCAGTACTTC	16	TRBD1	few	TRBV10-3	TRBJ2-7
CSARDGESSGWGPKETQYF	TGCAGTGCTAGAGATGGAGAGTCTAGCGGATGGGGGCCCAAAGAGACCCAGTACTTC	19	NA	many	TRBV20-1	TRBJ2-5
CASSLSGRGTDTQYF	TGTGCCAGCTCACTTAGCGGAAGGGGAACAGATACGCAGTATTTT	15	NA	few	TRBV18	TRBJ2-3
CSVEDPRGGIYEQYF	TGCAGCGTTGAAGATCCGAGGGGGGGGATCTACGAGCAGTACTTC	15	NA	many	TRBV29-1	TRBJ2-7
CASSSTSHSTDTQYF	TGTGCCAGCAGCTCGACTAGCCATAGCACAGATACGCAGTATTTT	15	TRBD2	many	TRBV5-8	TRBJ2-3
CASSEQGGGNTEAFF	TGTGCCAGCAGTGAACAGGGGGGCGGAAACACTGAAGCTTTCTTT	15	TRBD1	NA	TRBV6-4	TRBJ1-1
CASSQVGPYEQYF	TGTGCCAGCAGCCAAGTCGGCCCCTACGAGCAGTACTTC	13	NA	few	TRBV3-1	TRBJ2-7
CSAPGQGEKLFF	TGCAGTGCTCCGGGGCAGGGGGAAAAACTGTTTTTT	12	NA	many	TRBV20-1	TRBJ1-4
CASSFDWTGGRGQYF	TGTGCCAGCAGTTTTGATTGGACAGGGGGCCGCGGGCAGTACTTC	15	TRBD1	many	TRBV28	TRBJ2-7
CASSLEPHPFPQHF	TGTGCCAGCAGCTTAGAACCACACCCCTTCCCCCAGCATTTT	14	NA	NA	TRBV7-2	TRBJ1-5
CASSYGPAVVYTF	TGTGCCAGCAGTTATGGCCCGGCGGTCGTCTACACCTTC	13	NA	many	TRBV6-5	TRBJ1-2
CSGVATYEQYF	TGCAGTGGGGTCGCGACCTACGAGCAGTACTTC	11	NA	few	TRBV20-1	TRBJ2-7
CSARASVLAGEADTQYF	TGCAGTGCTAGAGCATCGGTCCTAGCGGGAGAAGCAGATACGCAGTATTTT	17	TRBD2	few	TRBV20-1	TRBJ2-3
CASSPEGEGTEAFF	TGTGCCAGCAGTCCTGAGGGGGAAGGCACTGAAGCTTTCTTT	14	NA	NA	TRBV6-4	TRBJ1-1
CASSLGLFSTDTQYF	TGTGCCAGCAGCTTGGGACTATTTAGCACAGATACGCAGTATTTT	15	TRBD2	medium-sized	TRBV9	TRBJ2-3
CASSHKVYSNQPQHF	TGCGCCAGCAGCCATAAAGTATATAGCAATCAGCCCCAGCATTTT	15	NA	many	TRBV4-3	TRBJ1-5
CASSHYAGGRGYTF	TGTGCCAGCAGCCATTATGCAGGAGGTAGGGGCTACACCTTC	14	NA	few	TRBV4-2	TRBJ1-2
CASSEWTGLEQYF	TGTGCCAGCAGCGAATGGACAGGGCTCGAGCAGTACTTC	13	TRBD1	NA	TRBV7-2	TRBJ2-7
CSARDLGQGNEQYF	TGCAGTGCTAGAGATTTGGGACAGGGGAACGAGCAGTACTTC	14	TRBD1	NA	TRBV20-1	TRBJ2-7
CASSFSDRGSPLHF	TGTGCCAGCAGTTTCTCGGACAGGGGGTCACCCCTCCACTTT	14	TRBD1	NA	TRBV12-3/TRBV12-4	TRBJ1-6
CASSQDQAGTNYNEQFF	TGCGCCAGCAGCCAAGATCAAGCGGGGACTAACTACAATGAGCAGTTCTTC	17	TRBD2	few	TRBV4-3	TRBJ2-1
CASGRTRDRGWTEAFF	TGTGCTAGTGGCCGAACCCGGGACAGGGGATGGACTGAAGCTTTCTTT	16	TRBD1	NA	TRBV12-5	TRBJ1-1
CASSQFGGAGYGYTF	TGCGCCAGCAGCCAATTCGGGGGGGCTGGCTATGGCTACACCTTC	15	NA	few	TRBV4-3	TRBJ1-2
CASSSSREQETQYF	TGTGCCAGCAGCTCCTCGCGGGAGCAAGAGACCCAGTACTTC	14	TRBD2	few	TRBV7-9	TRBJ2-5
CASRGDRYNEQFF	TGTGCCAGCAGGGGCGACAGGTACAATGAGCAGTTCTTC	13	NA	NA	TRBV12-3/TRBV12-4	TRBJ2-1
CASSGRDFTYEQYF	TGTGCCAGCAGCGGGAGGGACTTCACCTACGAGCAGTACTTC	14	TRBD2	few	TRBV7-9	TRBJ2-7
CASSHGGANTGELFF	TGTGCCAGCAGTCACGGGGGAGCTAACACCGGGGAGCTGTTTTTT	15	NA	NA	TRBV27	TRBJ2-2
CASSQRRGGYDEQFF	TGCGCCAGCAGCCAGCGCAGGGGAGGATACGATGAGCAGTTCTTC	15	NA	NA	TRBV4-3	TRBJ2-1
CASSSRQVSSGNTIYF	TGTGCCAGCAGCTCAAGACAGGTTAGCTCTGGAAACACCATATATTTT	16	NA	few	TRBV7-9	TRBJ1-3
CATSRASIEPRTNEKLFF	TGTGCCACCAGCAGAGCCAGTATCGAACCGAGAACTAATGAAAAACTGTTTTTT	18	NA	many	TRBV15	TRBJ1-4
CASSEKGGRMGQVNTGELFF	TGTGCCAGCAGTGAAAAAGGGGGAAGGATGGGCCAAGTGAACACCGGGGAGCTGTTTTTT	20	NA	few	TRBV2	TRBJ2-2
CASGYRGSYEQYF	TGTGCCAGCGGGTATAGGGGGAGCTACGAGCAGTACTTC	13	NA	NA	TRBV28	TRBJ2-7
CASSLHRGLAGGLLGQFF	TGCGCCAGCAGCTTGCACAGGGGACTAGCGGGAGGCCTCCTCGGGCAGTTCTTC	18	TRBD2	NA	TRBV5-1	TRBJ2-1
CSASQGLAGPYEQYF	TGCAGTGCTAGTCAGGGACTAGCGGGACCCTACGAGCAGTACTTC	15	TRBD2	NA	TRBV20-1	TRBJ2-7
CATSWQLFGTEAFF	TGTGCCACCAGCTGGCAGCTTTTCGGGACTGAAGCTTTCTTT	14	NA	NA	TRBV15	TRBJ1-1